The entry below describes one T cell receptor (beta chain). The antigen is not known. The sample comes from a study of CD8 T cells in ankylosing spondylitis. Overall study findings and caveats: Matched ankylosing spondylitis synovial fluid reportedly showed significant enrichment of disease-linked clones. Relatively rare in peripheral blood, disease-linked clones were also CD8+.

The CDR3 has 14 amino acids. Germline V lookup: CDR1 SQVTM, CDR2 ANQGSEA. Trimming removed 4 bases from V and 7 bases from J; junction bases left unmatched: 12. Making the TCR beta libraries involved quantitative 5'-RACE with molecular barcodes. TCRdb ran MiXCR on the 5' RACE reads and lists one entry per CDR3 protein. The sample contains under 300,000 distinct CDR3 sequences, around 10% of which appear only once. Specimen: blood, either unsorted or a sorted T cell fraction (not recorded which). The receptor comes from a male donor with ankylosing spondylitis or in good health (not recorded which). V usage is TRBV29-1 and J usage is TRBJ1-2, with 7 bases matching TRBD1. The CDR3 spells CSVGSTGSRSGYTF. The CDR3 DNA reads as TGCAGCGTTGGATCGACAGGGTCGCGGAGTGGCTACACCTTC.